The clone carrying this T cell receptor (beta chain) showed up just a few times. As yet, its antigen is unknown. The sample originates from a study of blood T cells in healthy people across ages. Study outcomes and limitations: Long-lived and aged donors differed, with more naive CD4+ cells and higher diversity in the long-lived. Across the age range, TCR beta diversity per million T cells fell in a roughly linear way.

Sample-barcoded 5' priming and a J-beta primer mix drove a second PCR of about 7 to 11 cycles. TCRdb fed the 5' RACE reads into MiXCR, producing one record per CDR3 protein. Among about 1.4 million distinct CDR3 sequences listed, approximately 59% were seen once. The germline V and J ends were trimmed by 5 bases and 0 bases, with 9 bases remaining between them. Germline V gene lookup returns CDR1 SGHKS and CDR2 YYEKEE (reference sequence). The CDR3 has 13 residues. The V and J genes are TRBV5-5 and TRBJ2-7; D is ambiguous. The receptor was isolated from a man between 18 and 35 years old in good health. The sequenced material came from blood. This CDR3 reads CASRPRVSYEQYF. The CDR3 coding sequence is TGTGCCAGCAGGCCTAGAGTCTCCTACGAGCAGTACTTC.